The 10 T cell receptor beta chains below come from one sample, sequenced in a study of read filtering for tumor transcriptome and immune sequencing. From approximately 430 ng of RNA, a library with molecular barcoded alpha/delta and beta/gamma adaptors was made. Each CDR3 protein gets one entry after TCRdb re-called the reads with MiXCR. The sample holds 85,000 to 100,000 distinct CDR3 sequences; about a fifth are singletons and the top ten take about an eighth. Source material: a population of CD138-negative cells sorted from bone marrow. These receptors all come from a donor at least 40 years old with multiple myeloma.

This clonotype was counted many times. The V gene is TRBV10-3, the J gene TRBJ2-3; D possibly corresponds to TRBD1 (6 bases). The germline V gene has CDR1 ENHRY and CDR2 SYGVKD. Trimming took 6 bases from V and 1 from J, leaving 8 bases between them. The CDR3 consists of 13 residues. The CDR3 is CAIRDSRTDTQYF. In nucleotides, the CDR3 is TGTGCCATCAGGGACAGCCGCACAGATACGCAGTATTTT.

This clonotype was observed at least ten times. The junction differs from germline at one of its ends, possibly a read error. J is TRBJ2-7 and V is TRBV2; D unclear. Germline V gene data show CDR1 as SNHLY and CDR2 as FYNNEI. This CDR3 contains 11 residues. The CDR3 DNA is TGTGCCAGCAGTGAAGCGGTACCCTCGCACTTC. Protein sequence: CASSEAVPSHF. The variable domain in full, with the rest retrieved from reference TRBV2 and TRBJ2-7, is EPEVTQTPSHQVTQMGQEVILRCVPISNHLYFYWYRQILGQKVEFLVSFYNNEISEKSEIFDDQFSVERPDGSNFTLKIRSTKLEDSAMYFCASSEAVPSHFGPGTRLTVT.

In this sample, this clonotype turned up many times. The chain employs TRBV12-3 or TRBV12-4 and TRBJ2-7; D ambiguous. V was pared by 3 bases and J by 5 bases, with 8 bases between. This CDR3 is built from 12 residues. The CDR3 region is CASSFGGHEQYF. The CDR3 bases are TGTGCCAGCAGTTTTGGTGGGCACGAGCAGTACTTC.

This clonotype was detected many times. The chain has TRBV7-9 and TRBJ2-7; D not certain. Looked up from germline, CDR1 is SEHNR and CDR2 is FQNEAQ (reference sequence). The V gene lost 2 bases and the J gene lost 2 bases, with 10 bases spanning the gap. This CDR3 spans 14 amino acids. CDR3 nucleotides: TGTGCCAGCAGCTTAACTGGGTCTCCCTACGAGCAGTACTTC. Its protein product is CASSLTGSPYEQYF.

Many counts were recorded for this clonotype. The chain combines TRBV7-2 with TRBJ1-4; 7 bases match TRBD1. Germline V gene data show CDR1 as SGHTA and CDR2 as FQGNSA. The CDR3 contains 18 residues. J lost 0 bases, V lost 1 base, and 8 bases had no gene match. DNA for the CDR3: TGTGCCAGCAGCTTAGGCAAGGGGGCCCTTGCAACTAATGAAAAACTGTTTTTT. This encodes CASSLGKGALATNEKLFF. Together with reference TRBV7-2 and TRBJ1-4, the CDR3 gives the full variable domain: GAGVSQSPSNKVTEKGKDVELRCDPISGHTALYWYRQSLGQGLEFLIYFQGNSAPDKSGLPSDRFSAERTGGSVSTLTIQRTQQEDSAVYLCASSLGKGALATNEKLFFGSGTQLSVL.

Notes on this clonotype: Relative to the germline gene, one junction end is altered; a read error may explain this. The chain has TRBV4-1 and TRBJ1-1, with D possibly matching TRBD1 (5 bases). Germline V gives CDR1 MGHRA, CDR2 YSYEKL. The length of the CDR3 is 14 residues. The CDR3 bases are TGCACCAGCAGTTACGGGACGGAGAACACTGAAGCTTTCTTT. Its protein product is CTSSYGTENTEAFF.

This clonotype was seen only once. The chain couples TRBV12-3 or TRBV12-4 to TRBJ2-5; weak D call: TRBD1 (6 bases). This CDR3 is built from 15 residues. V lost 3 bases, J lost 2 bases, and 13 bases lay in between. CDR3 loop: CASSFRDTAQETQYF. CDR3 nucleotides: TGTGCCAGCAGTTTCAGGGACACAGCACAAGAGACCCAGTACTTC.

Ten or more counts support this clonotype. The chain joins TRBV3-1 to TRBJ2-2, with a tentative D call TRBD2 (6 bases). Germline CDR1 reads LGHDT; CDR2 reads YNNKEL (reference sequence). Trimming took off 8 bases at V and 4 bases at J, with 8 bases between the two ends. This CDR3 spans 12 amino acids. CDR3 residues: CASPRGTGELFF. DNA of the CDR3: TGTGCCAGCCCGCGGGGCACCGGGGAGCTGTTTTTT.

This clonotype was counted between two and nine times. The V call is TRBV2, the J call TRBJ1-1; D might be TRBD1 (5 bases). V dropped 4 bases and J dropped 2 bases, with 8 bases sitting between them. The CDR3 spans 13 residues. Germline V lookup: CDR1 SNHLY, CDR2 FYNNEI. The CDR3 sequence is CASSARDNTEAFF. The CDR3 DNA follows: TGTGCCAGCAGTGCCCGGGACAACACTGAAGCTTTCTTT.

This clonotype has at least ten counts. J is TRBJ2-3 and V is TRBV5-1; 8 bases fit TRBD1. Germline V gene data show CDR1 as SGHRS and CDR2 as YFSETQ. CDR3 length: 18 residues. Unmatched junction bases numbered 13, after V lost 2 bases and J lost 2 bases. The CDR3 DNA follows: TGCGCCAGCAGCTTCTTCCTCGGGGACAGGAGATTCACAGATACGCAGTATTTT. It specifies CASSFFLGDRRFTDTQYF.